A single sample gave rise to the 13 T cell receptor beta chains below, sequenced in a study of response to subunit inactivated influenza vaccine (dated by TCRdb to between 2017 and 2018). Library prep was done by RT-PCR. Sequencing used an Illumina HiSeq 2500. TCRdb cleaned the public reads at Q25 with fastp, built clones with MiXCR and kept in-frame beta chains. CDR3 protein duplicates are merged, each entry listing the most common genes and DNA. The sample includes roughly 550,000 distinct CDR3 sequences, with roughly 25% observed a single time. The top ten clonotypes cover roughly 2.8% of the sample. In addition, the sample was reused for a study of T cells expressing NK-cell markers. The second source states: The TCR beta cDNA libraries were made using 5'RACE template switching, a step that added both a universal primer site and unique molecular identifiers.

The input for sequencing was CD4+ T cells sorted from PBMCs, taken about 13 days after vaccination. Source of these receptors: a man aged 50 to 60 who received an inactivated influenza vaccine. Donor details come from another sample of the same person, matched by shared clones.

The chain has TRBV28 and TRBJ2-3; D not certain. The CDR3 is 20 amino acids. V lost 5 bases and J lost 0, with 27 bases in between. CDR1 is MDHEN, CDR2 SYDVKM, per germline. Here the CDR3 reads CASSSVVDPTRFFSTDTQYF. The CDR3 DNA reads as TGTGCCAGCAGTAGCGTTGTGGATCCCACCCGCTTCTTTAGCACAGATACGCAGTATTTT. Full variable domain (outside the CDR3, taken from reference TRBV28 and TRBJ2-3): DVKVTQSSRYLVKRTGEKVFLECVQDMDHENMFWYRQDPGLGLRLIYFSYDVKMKEKGDIPEGYSVSREKKERFSLILESASTNQTSMYLCASSSVVDPTRFFSTDTQYFGPGTRLTVL.

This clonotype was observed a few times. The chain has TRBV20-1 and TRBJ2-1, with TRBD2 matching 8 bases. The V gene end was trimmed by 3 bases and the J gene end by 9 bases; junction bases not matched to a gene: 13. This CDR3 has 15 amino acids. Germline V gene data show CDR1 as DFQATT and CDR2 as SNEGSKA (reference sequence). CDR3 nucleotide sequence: TGCAGTGCTAGCGCCCCGGGGACTAGGTATGGTGAGCAGTTCTTC. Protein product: CSASAPGTRYGEQFF.

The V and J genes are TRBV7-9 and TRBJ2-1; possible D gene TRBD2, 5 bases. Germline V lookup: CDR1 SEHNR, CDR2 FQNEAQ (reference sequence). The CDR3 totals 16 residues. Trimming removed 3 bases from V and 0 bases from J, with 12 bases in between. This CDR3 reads CASSFLDGSSYNEQFF. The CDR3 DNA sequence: TGTGCCAGCAGCTTTCTTGATGGGAGCTCCTACAATGAGCAGTTCTTC.

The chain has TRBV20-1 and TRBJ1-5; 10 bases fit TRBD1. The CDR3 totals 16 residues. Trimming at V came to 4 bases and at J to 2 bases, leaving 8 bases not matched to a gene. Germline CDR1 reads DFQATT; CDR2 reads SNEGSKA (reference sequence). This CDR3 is CSANLAGTGGNQPQHF. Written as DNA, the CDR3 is TGCAGTGCTAACCTGGCCGGGACAGGGGGCAATCAGCCCCAGCATTTT.

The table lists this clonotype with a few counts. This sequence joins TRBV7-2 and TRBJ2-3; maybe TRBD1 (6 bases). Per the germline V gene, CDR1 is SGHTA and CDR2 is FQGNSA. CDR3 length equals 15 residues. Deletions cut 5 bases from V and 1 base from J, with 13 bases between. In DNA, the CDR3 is TGTGCCAGCAGCCATACAGGGTCGGGCACAGATACGCAGTATTTT. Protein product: CASSHTGSGTDTQYF.

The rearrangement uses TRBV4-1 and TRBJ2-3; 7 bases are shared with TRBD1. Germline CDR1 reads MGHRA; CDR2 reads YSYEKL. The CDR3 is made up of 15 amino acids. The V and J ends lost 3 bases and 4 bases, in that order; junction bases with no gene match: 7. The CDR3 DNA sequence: TGCGCCAGCAGCCATTCGACAGGGACGGCAGATACGCAGTATTTT. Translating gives CASSHSTGTADTQYF.

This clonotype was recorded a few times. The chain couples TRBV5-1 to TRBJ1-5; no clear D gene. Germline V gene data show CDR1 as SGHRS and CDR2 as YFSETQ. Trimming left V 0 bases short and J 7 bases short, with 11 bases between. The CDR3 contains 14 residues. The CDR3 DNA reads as TGCGCCAGCAGCTTGGGGGCAGAGGGACAGCCCCAGCATTTT. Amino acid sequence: CASSLGAEGQPQHF.

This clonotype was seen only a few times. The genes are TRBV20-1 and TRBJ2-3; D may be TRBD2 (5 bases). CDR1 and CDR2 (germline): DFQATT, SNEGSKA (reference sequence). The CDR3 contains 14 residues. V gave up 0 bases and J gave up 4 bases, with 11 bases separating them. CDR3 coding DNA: TGCAGTGCTAGAGATGCCGAGGGATCAGATACGCAGTATTTT. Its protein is CSARDAEGSDTQYF.

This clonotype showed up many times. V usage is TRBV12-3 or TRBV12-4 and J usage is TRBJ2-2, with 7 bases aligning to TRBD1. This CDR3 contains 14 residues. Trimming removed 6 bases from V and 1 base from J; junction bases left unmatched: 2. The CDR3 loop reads CASSRQGNTGELFF. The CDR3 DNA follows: TGTGCCAGCAGCAGACAGGGGAACACCGGGGAGCTGTTTTTT.

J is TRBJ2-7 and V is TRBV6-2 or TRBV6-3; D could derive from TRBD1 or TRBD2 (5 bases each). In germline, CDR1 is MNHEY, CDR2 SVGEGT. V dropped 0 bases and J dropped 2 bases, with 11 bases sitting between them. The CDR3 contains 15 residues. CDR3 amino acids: CASSYSVQGPYEQYF. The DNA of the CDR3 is TGTGCCAGCAGTTACTCCGTGCAGGGACCCTACGAGCAGTACTTC.

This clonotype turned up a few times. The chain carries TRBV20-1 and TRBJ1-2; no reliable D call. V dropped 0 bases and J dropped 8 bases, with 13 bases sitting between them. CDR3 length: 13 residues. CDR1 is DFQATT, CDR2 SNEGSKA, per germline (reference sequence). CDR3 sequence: CSARDDLTGGYTF. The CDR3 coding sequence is TGCAGTGCTAGAGATGATTTGACGGGGGGCTACACCTTC.

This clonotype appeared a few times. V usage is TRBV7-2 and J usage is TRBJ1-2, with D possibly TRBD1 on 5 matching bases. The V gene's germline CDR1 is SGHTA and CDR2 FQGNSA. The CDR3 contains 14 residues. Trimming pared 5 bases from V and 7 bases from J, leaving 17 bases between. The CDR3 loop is CASSLEKAGGGYTF. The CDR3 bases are TGTGCCAGCAGCCTCGAGAAGGCGGGGGGTGGCTACACCTTC. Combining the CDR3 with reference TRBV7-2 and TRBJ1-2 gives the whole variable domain GAGVSQSPSNKVTEKGKDVELRCDPISGHTALYWYRQSLGQGLEFLIYFQGNSAPDKSGLPSDRFSAERTGGSVSTLTIQRTQQEDSAVYLCASSLEKAGGGYTFGSGTRLTVV.

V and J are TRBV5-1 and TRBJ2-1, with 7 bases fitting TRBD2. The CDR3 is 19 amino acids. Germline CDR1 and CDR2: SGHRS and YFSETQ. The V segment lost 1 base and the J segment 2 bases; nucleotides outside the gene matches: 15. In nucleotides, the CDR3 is TGCGCCAGCAGCTTGTCGGTTTGGGAGGGCTGGTCTGCCTACAATGAGCAGTTCTTC. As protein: CASSLSVWEGWSAYNEQFF.